These T cell receptor beta chains were read from a single sample in a study of OX40 agonist ivuxolimab in advanced cancers. Repertoires were generated with immunoSEQ multiplex PCR, while TCRdb's copy carries only in-frame clones and drops some. The sample holds 40,000 to 50,000 clones, roughly 90% seen once. The sample consisted of CD4+ or CD8+ T cells sorted from blood, taken in a trial of the OX40 agonist ivuxolimab. All receptors derive from an adult with an advanced solid tumor such as melanoma, head and neck, liver or kidney cancer. CDR3s leave out the opening cysteine and the closing phenylalanine or tryptophan.

J	V	CDR3
TRBJ1-2	TRBV29-1	SVPNPAPGDYGYT
TRBJ1-3	TRBV5-5	ASSPRTGITGNTIY
TRBJ1-3	TRBV14	ASSQVVSSGNTIY
TRBJ2-1	TRBV7-2	ASSFRVYDNEQF
TRBJ2-7	TRBV5-1	ASSPTTATYEQY
TRBJ1-6	TRBV7-2	ASSLSARQNSPLH
TRBJ2-1	TRBV4-1	ASSQERRLAAINEQF
TRBJ2-3	TRBV18	ASSPQTGITDTQY
TRBJ2-6	TRBV7-3	ASSPSGGANVLT
TRBJ1-4	TRBV7-2	ASSLQGWGEKLF
TRBJ2-1	TRBV19	ASSPAGTYRGRGSYNEQF
TRBJ1-3	TRBV5-6	ASSPPSYSGNTIY
TRBJ2-1	TRBV10-3	AISEVAGANNEQF
TRBJ2-5	TRBV19	ASSIRQISQETQY
TRBJ1-1	TRBV7-6	ASSPRGTEAF
TRBJ2-6	TRBV30	AWNPSGANVLT
TRBJ2-7	TRBV13	ASSSRGSLAYEQY
TRBJ1-1	TRBV18	ASSPETGGNTEAF
TRBJ2-7	TRBV9	ASSVGGQALGEQY
TRBJ2-3	TRBV4-1	ASSQVRGRDTQY
TRBJ1-1	TRBV4-2	ASSQPLRAGTEAF
TRBJ2-7	TRBV11-2	ASSLTGTGVLQY
TRBJ1-1	TRBV4-3	ASSQEGHWGTEAF
TRBJ2-5	TRBV27	ASSMTGGFDQETQY
TRBJ2-5	TRBV5-1	ASSSTSGGAGETQY
TRBJ2-3	TRBV10-3	AITASGGDTQY
TRBJ2-1	TRBV5-1	ASSLDGAGNEQF
TRBJ1-2	TRBV27	ASSQGTGDRIRGYT
TRBJ1-1	TRBV7-2	ASKKGKENTEAF
TRBJ2-3	TRBV5-6	ASSAGTGITDTQY